These 17 T cell receptor beta chains were sequenced from one sample in a study of technical replicates of blood from four donors. The protocol was immunoSEQ multiplex PCR, while the TCRdb copy is restricted to in-frame clones and leaves out a portion. In the table there are more than 75,000 clones, around 90% of which are singletons. The sample comprised T cells isolated from PBMCs. The source is a human donor in good health.

J is TRBJ1-1 and V is TRBV19, with unresolved D. V was shortened by 10 bases and J by 5 bases, with 20 bases between the two germline ends. CDR3 size: 14 residues. Germline V gene sequence: CDR1 LNHDA, CDR2 SQIVND (reference sequence). The CDR3, as DNA: TGTGCCACCGCCAGAACAGTAGACTATACTGAAGCTTTCTTT. This codes for CATARTVDYTEAFF.

This clone was found once. The chain employs TRBV18 and TRBJ2-2, with 8 nucleotides matching TRBD2. J gave up 4 bases and V 6 bases, and 10 bases lay outside the gene matches. CDR1 KGHSH and CDR2 LQKENI come from the germline V gene. The CDR3 is 16 amino acids. The CDR3 sequence: CASSLSAGGVTGELFF. The CDR3 DNA reads TGTGCCAGCTCCCTCAGTGCGGGAGGAGTCACCGGGGAGCTGTTTTTT.

The chain employs TRBV7-2 and TRBJ1-2; tentative D call: TRBD1 (6 bases). Trimming pared 1 base from V and 6 bases from J, leaving 12 bases between. Per the germline V gene, CDR1 is SGHTA and CDR2 is FQGNSA. This CDR3 is built from 14 residues. The CDR3 sequence: CASSLEGTGNGYTF. In nucleotides, the CDR3 is TGTGCCAGCAGCTTAGAGGGTACAGGGAATGGCTACACCTTC.

This clone was seen more than once but under ten times. The chain joins TRBV30 to TRBJ1-1; D gene unclear. V was shortened by 3 bases and J by 1 base, with 9 bases between the two germline ends. CDR3 size: 13 residues. Germline V gene lookup returns CDR1 GTSNPN and CDR2 SVGIG (reference sequence). The CDR3 here is CAWRTRENTEAFF. In DNA, the CDR3 is TGTGCCTGGAGGACAAGAGAGAACACTGAAGCTTTCTTT.

The rearrangement uses TRBV18 and TRBJ1-1; 10 bases are shared with TRBD1. The ends lost 3 bases at V and 3 bases at J; junction bases unmatched: 4. The CDR3 runs 15 residues. In germline, CDR1 is KGHSH, CDR2 LQKENI. CDR3 sequence reads: CASSPDRGSDTEAFF. The CDR3 nucleotides are TGTGCCAGCTCACCGGACAGGGGGTCTGACACTGAAGCTTTCTTT.

V is TRBV5-1 and J is TRBJ2-1, with 8 bases that match TRBD2. This CDR3 is 16 amino acids long. Germline assignment: CDR1 SGHRS and CDR2 YFSETQ. With 1 base clipped from V and 0 bases from J, the junction kept 3 bases outside the gene matches. The CDR3 DNA is TGCGCCAGCAGCTTGTTCGCGGGAGGCTCCTACAATGAGCAGTTCTTC. This codes for CASSLFAGGSYNEQFF.

This chain joins TRBV4-1 and TRBJ1-2; maybe TRBD1 (5 bases). In germline, CDR1 is MGHRA, CDR2 YSYEKL. Trimming stripped 3 bases from V and 0 bases from J, with 17 bases between. This CDR3 spans 17 amino acids. The CDR3 spells CASSQIVRRDPNYGYTF. The CDR3 nucleotides are TGCGCCAGCAGCCAGATAGTCCGGCGGGACCCTAACTATGGCTACACCTTC.

The chain couples TRBV5-1 to TRBJ2-7, with TRBD1 matching over 7 bases. Germline trimming cut 0 bases from V and 5 bases from J; bases unmatched to any gene: 2. This CDR3 comprises 13 residues. CDR1 is SGHRS, CDR2 YFSETQ, per germline. The CDR3 DNA sequence: TGCGCCAGCAGCTTGGGAGGGGGCAACGAGCAGTACTTC. Its protein product is CASSLGGGNEQYF.

This chain connects TRBV6-1 to TRBJ1-5; the D gene is possibly TRBD1 (6 bases). From germline, CDR1 is MNHNS and CDR2 SASEGT. The CDR3 covers 14 residues. With 7 bases removed from V and 4 bases from J, the gap between germline ends came to 14 bases. CDR3: CASIVTGTNQPQHF. CDR3 sequence (DNA): TGTGCCAGCATTGTCACAGGGACGAATCAGCCCCAGCATTTT.

The chain uses TRBV7-8 and TRBJ1-1; TRBD1 agrees at 7 bases. V lost 3 bases, J lost 1 base, and 2 bases stayed unmatched. This CDR3 is 14 amino acids long. Germline V gives CDR1 SGHVS, CDR2 FQNEAQ. CDR3: CASSFEGANTEAFF. Here the CDR3 DNA reads TGTGCCAGCAGCTTCGAGGGGGCGAACACTGAAGCTTTCTTT.

The gene calls are TRBV27 and TRBJ1-5; weak D call: TRBD1 (5 bases). Germline V gene data show CDR1 as MNHEY and CDR2 as SMNVEV (reference sequence). V was shortened by 5 bases and J by 2 bases, with 16 bases between the two germline ends. The CDR3 runs to 16 residues. The CDR3 spells CASSGRTRGGNQPQHF. CDR3 nucleotide sequence: TGTGCCAGCAGTGGACGGACTAGGGGCGGCAATCAGCCCCAGCATTTT.

This sequence joins TRBV29-1 and TRBJ2-5; 11 bases line up with TRBD2. Trimming took 5 bases from V and 5 from J; bases not matched to a gene: 7. The germline V gene encodes CDR1 SQVTM and CDR2 ANQGSEA. There are 14 residues in the CDR3. The CDR3 reads CSVLLAGAGETQYF. CDR3 bases: TGCAGCGTTTTACTAGCGGGGGCGGGCGAGACCCAGTACTTC.

This chain joins TRBV19 and TRBJ2-1; 8 bases agree with TRBD2. The V and J ends lost 0 bases and 7 bases, in that order; junction bases with no gene match: 5. Germline values: CDR1 LNHDA, CDR2 SQIVND (reference sequence). The CDR3 runs 15 residues. In nucleotides, the CDR3 is TGTGCCAGTAGTATAGATCCTAGCGGGTTAAATGAGCAGTTCTTC. Translating gives CASSIDPSGLNEQFF.

This clone came up a few times. The chain is built from TRBV2 and TRBJ2-3, with 11 bases identical to TRBD1. CDR1 and CDR2 (germline): SNHLY, FYNNEI. This CDR3 comprises 13 residues. After removal of 8 bases from V and 5 bases from J, the junction contained 3 bases not matched to a gene. CDR3 coding DNA: TGTGCCAGCGGACAGGGGGCAAGAGATACGCAGTATTTT. Its translation: CASGQGARDTQYF.

Turning to this clone: At one end, the junction sequence differs from germline, possibly due to a read error. The same CDR3 also results from other DNA sequences found in this sample. The V gene is TRBV5-1, the J gene TRBJ1-1; TRBD1 aligns across 9 bases. The CDR3 extends over 15 amino acids. The germline CDR1 and CDR2 sequences are SGHRS and YFSETQ. The CDR3, as DNA: TGCGCTAGCAGCTCAGGGACAGGGATGAACACTGAAGCTTTCTTT. It translates to CASSSGTGMNTEAFF.

This chain uses TRBV29-1 with TRBJ2-1; the D gene is possibly TRBD2 (6 bases). Germline CDR1 is SQVTM and CDR2 is ANQGSEA. This CDR3 is 11 amino acids long. The germline V and J ends were trimmed by 8 bases and 5 bases, with 10 bases remaining between them. The CDR3 loop is CSTRLDNEQFF. Written as DNA, the CDR3 is TGCAGCACGCGACTAGACAATGAGCAGTTCTTC.

This chain links TRBV7-6 with TRBJ2-7; a weak D match, TRBD1 (5 bases). V lost 1 base and J lost 3, with 13 bases in between. Germline CDR1 SGHVS, CDR2 FNYEAQ. CDR3 length equals 15 residues. The CDR3 sequence: CASSLGEGVFYEQYF. CDR3 in DNA: TGTGCCAGCAGCTTAGGGGAAGGGGTTTTCTACGAGCAGTACTTC.